Presented here are 4 T cell receptor beta chains from one specimen sequenced in a study of T cells after yellow fever vaccination (dated by TCRdb to about 2019). Library prep was done by 5' RACE. The instrument was an Illumina NovaSeq 6000. Clones were called with MiXCR by TCRdb after fastp trimmed the public reads at Q25, and only in-frame beta chains were retained. Rows with a matching CDR3 protein are joined into one entry that keeps the most common DNA and genes. The sample table holds a few hundred thousand distinct CDR3 sequences, of which 3% to 4.5% were seen once. The top ten hold around 24% of the sample. Taken with the paper, the label for treatment or condition translates to: live attenuated yellow fever vaccine strain. The starting material was PBMCs, obtained on the day of the yellow fever booster vaccination. The receptors shown here come from a man aged 18 to 30 who received the YFV17D yellow fever vaccine.

The genes are TRBV7-2 and TRBJ1-3; TRBD1 matches 9 bases. J was trimmed by 4 bases and V by 5 bases; bases with no gene match: 6. Germline V CDR1 and CDR2: SGHTA, FQGNSA. The CDR3 consists of 15 residues. CDR3 loop: CASSIQGAVGNTIYF. In DNA form, the CDR3 reads TGTGCCAGCAGCATACAGGGGGCGGTCGGAAACACCATATATTTT.

This clonotype was counted many times. This rearrangement joins TRBV11-2 to TRBJ2-3; D not certain. Germline V gives CDR1 SGHAT, CDR2 FQNNGV. This CDR3 region has 12 residues. Trimming removed 6 bases at V and 10 bases at J, with 14 bases between. The CDR3, as DNA: TGTGCCAGCAGTACGGTAGTGGCTGCGCAGTATTTT. This codes for CASSTVVAAQYF.

The chain links TRBV2 to TRBJ1-6, with D uncertain. Trimming removed 6 bases from V and 9 bases from J, with 18 bases in between. This CDR3 spans 15 amino acids. Germline assignment: CDR1 SNHLY and CDR2 FYNNEI. The CDR3 nucleotides are TGTGCCAGCAGATCCCCAGTGGGAAACAGTTCACCCCTCCACTTT. Its protein is CASRSPVGNSSPLHF.

Ten or more counts support this clonotype. The chain uses TRBV13 and TRBJ2-6, with TRBD1 matching over 9 bases. The trim removed 4 bases at V and 0 bases at J, leaving 7 bases unmatched. Looked up from germline, CDR1 is PRHDT and CDR2 is FYEKMQ (reference sequence). The CDR3 extends over 18 amino acids. CDR3 loop: CASSSRQGVLSGANVLTF. CDR3 sequence (DNA): TGTGCCAGCAGCTCAAGACAGGGGGTACTCTCTGGGGCCAACGTCCTGACTTTC.